This TCR beta chain was retrieved from a study of Siglec-9 on CD8 T cells in melanoma. The study's findings and limits: Siglec-9 reportedly marks and regulates an effector memory CD8+ T-cell subset apparently accumulating in melanoma tumors.

Turning to this clone: Its antigen is not known.

The ends were cut back, 1 base at V and 12 bases at J, with 10 bases in the middle. There are 11 residues in the CDR3. The germline V gene has CDR1 GTSNPN and CDR2 SVGIG (reference sequence). Clones were read by immunoSEQ multiplex PCR, and TCRdb kept only the in-frame ones, dropping some. The data show some 39,000 clones, roughly 84% seen once. The J gene is TRBJ2-1, the V gene TRBV30; D not resolved. The sequenced sample consisted of Siglec-9- CD8+ T cells sorted from blood. The clonotype was recovered from a human donor in good health. The CDR3: CAWSEQTAQFF. The CDR3 DNA is TGTGCCTGGAGTGAACAAACGGCGCAGTTCTTC. Filled out from reference TRBV30 and TRBJ2-1, the complete variable domain reads SQTIHQWPATLVQPVGSPLSLECTVEGTSNPNLYWYRQAAGRGLQLLFYSVGIGQISSEVPQNLSASRPQDRQFILSSKKLLLSDSGFYLCAWSEQTAQFFGPGTRLTVL.